Following are 4 T cell receptor beta chains from one sample sequenced in a study of blood T cell repertoires in COVID-19. Produced via immunoSEQ multiplex PCR; TCRdb's table is partial and in-frame only. This table has over 200,000 clones, about 84% appearing once. The sequencing input was peripheral blood. The source of these receptors is a woman aged 80 or older with COVID-19, enrolled during active disease.

The chain is built from TRBV3-1 (or the pseudogene TRBV3-2) and TRBJ2-1, with TRBD2 as a possible D gene (6 bases). Germline loops: CDR1 LGHDT, CDR2 YNNKEL (reference sequence). The V gene lost 3 bases and the J gene lost 15 bases, with 18 bases spanning the gap. The CDR3 length is 13 residues. The CDR3 reads CASSQLAPQGLFF. CDR3 DNA sequence: TGTGCCAGCAGCCAGCTAGCCCCTCAGGGACTGTTCTTC.

A few counts support this clone. The rearrangement joins TRBV7-9 to TRBJ1-2; no firm D call. The CDR3 sequence is 14 residues long. The V and J ends lost 5 bases and 6 bases respectively, with 16 bases between them. Germline lookup yields CDR1 SEHNR and CDR2 FQNEAQ (reference sequence). CDR3 loop: CASSRGLGEDGYTF. DNA of the CDR3: TGTGCCAGCAGCCGAGGGTTGGGCGAAGATGGCTACACCTTC.

This clone was counted only a few times. V is TRBV7-2 and J is TRBJ1-6, with a possible D match to TRBD1 (5 bases). Trimming shortened V by 8 bases and J by 4 bases, and 15 bases separated the two germline ends. CDR1 is SGHTA and CDR2 is FQGNSA in the germline V gene. The CDR3 runs 15 residues. Written as DNA, the CDR3 is TGTGCCAGCGAACGGACGGACAATTATAATTCACCCCTCCACTTT. Encoded protein: CASERTDNYNSPLHF.

J is TRBJ1-6 and V is TRBV6-1; 9 bases are a match to TRBD1. CDR3 size: 15 residues. Germline CDR1 reads MNHNS; CDR2 reads SASEGT. With V trimmed by 8 bases and J by 7 bases, 9 bases remained unmatched. DNA of the CDR3: TGTGCCAGCGCCGCTCCGGGACAGGGCAATTCACCCCTCCACTTT. It encodes CASAAPGQGNSPLHF.